Below are 10 T cell receptor beta chains sequenced from a single sample in a study of blood T cells in healthy people across ages. A second PCR, run for roughly 7 to 12 cycles, used a sample-barcoded 5' primer plus a J-beta primer mix. TCRdb reanalysed the 5' RACE reads using MiXCR and keeps one entry per CDR3 protein. The table lists approximately 810,000 distinct CDR3 sequences, about 28% of them singletons. The sequenced sample consisted of blood. Every receptor here comes from a woman aged 80 or over in good health.

In this sample, this clonotype turned up once. The V and J genes are TRBV6-4 and TRBJ2-5; 8 bases match TRBD2. Per the germline V gene, CDR1 is MRHNA and CDR2 is SNTAGT. The CDR3 is 13 residues long. The junction had 5 bases not matched to a gene; V was cut back by 8 bases and J by 3 bases. The CDR3 DNA is TGTGCCAGCCCCGGGACTAGAAAAGAGACCCAGTACTTC. Its protein product is CASPGTRKETQYF.

V and J are TRBV7-8 and TRBJ2-7; 9 nucleotides align to TRBD1. V was pared by 5 bases and J by 6 bases, with 8 bases of the junction left unmatched. The CDR3 sequence is 14 residues long. CDR1 is SGHVS and CDR2 is FQNEAQ in the germline V gene. The CDR3 sequence: CASSATGTGLEQYF. As DNA, the CDR3 is TGTGCCAGCAGCGCAACCGGGACAGGGCTCGAGCAGTACTTC.

The genes are TRBV6-2 or TRBV6-3 and TRBJ2-5; maybe TRBD2 (7 bases). Per germline, CDR1 MNHEY and CDR2 SVGEGT. V dropped 5 bases and J dropped 4 bases, with 20 bases sitting between them. CDR3 length: 16 amino acids. CDR3 sequence reads: CASSPLGGESRETQYF. DNA of the CDR3: TGTGCCAGCAGTCCCCTAGGGGGGGAATCGAGAGAGACCCAGTACTTC.

This clonotype was seen a handful of times. The chain employs TRBV7-9 and TRBJ2-1; 7 bases fit TRBD1. The germline V gene encodes CDR1 SEHNR and CDR2 FQNEAQ (reference sequence). The CDR3 is 18 amino acids. The ends lost 5 bases at V and 3 bases at J; junction bases unmatched: 16. CDR3 sequence: CASSPKQLTGTVYNEQFF. As DNA, the CDR3 is TGTGCCAGCAGCCCAAAGCAATTAACCGGGACAGTCTACAATGAGCAGTTCTTC.

V gene TRBV6-2 or TRBV6-3 combines with J gene TRBJ2-1, with a tentative D call TRBD1 (5 bases). The J call may be in error: the DNA end matches TRBJ2-7 better. The CDR3 has 16 residues. The germline V gene encodes CDR1 MNHEY and CDR2 SVGEGT. The CDR3 sequence is CASSYSTRVSYNEQYF. The CDR3 nucleotides are TGTGCCAGCAGTTACTCAACCAGGGTCTCCTACAATGAGCAGTACTTC.

The chain joins TRBV20-1 to TRBJ2-7; possible D gene TRBD1, 6 bases. The length of the CDR3 is 12 residues. CDR1 DFQATT and CDR2 SNEGSKA come from the germline V gene (reference sequence). The DNA for the CDR3 is TGCAGCGTCTTGGGGGACACCTACGAGCAGTACTTC. This codes for CSVLGDTYEQYF.

This clonotype was observed a few times. CDR3 region: CASSLSPGDTEAFF. CDR3 nucleotides: TGTGCCAGCAGTTTATCCCCAGGGGACACTGAAGCTTTCTTT. The chain couples TRBV12-3 or TRBV12-4 to TRBJ1-1; possible D gene TRBD1, 6 bases. This CDR3 comprises 14 residues. Trimming removed 2 bases at V and 3 bases at J, with 10 bases between.

This chain joins TRBV20-1 and TRBJ1-2; 8 nucleotides agree with TRBD1. The CDR3 runs 13 residues. Germline V gene lookup returns CDR1 DFQATT and CDR2 SNEGSKA (reference sequence). Trimming at V came to 8 bases and at J to 4 bases, leaving 9 bases not matched to a gene. CDR3 nucleotide sequence: TGCAGTACTCCTGACAGGGGCAGCTATGGCTACACCTTC. Translation: CSTPDRGSYGYTF.

This clonotype was seen many times. This chain connects TRBV20-1 to TRBJ2-3; D might be TRBD1 or TRBD2, each matching 5 bases. V gave up 0 bases and J gave up 4 bases, with 14 bases separating them. The CDR3 consists of 15 residues. Germline-derived CDR1 and CDR2 are DFQATT and SNEGSKA (reference sequence). CDR3 in DNA: TGCAGTGCTAGAGATAAAGCCCGGGGCCCAGATACGCAGTATTTT. Translated: CSARDKARGPDTQYF.

This clonotype was seen many times. The germline gene is not matched at one end of the junction; a read error may be the cause. The chain uses TRBV7-2 and TRBJ1-2; no clear D. Germline V gives CDR1 SGHTA, CDR2 FQGNSA. The CDR3 is 14 residues long. The CDR3 region is CASSLADPWDGYTF. CDR3 bases: TGTGCCAGTAGCTTAGCGGACCCCTGGGATGGCTACACCTTC.